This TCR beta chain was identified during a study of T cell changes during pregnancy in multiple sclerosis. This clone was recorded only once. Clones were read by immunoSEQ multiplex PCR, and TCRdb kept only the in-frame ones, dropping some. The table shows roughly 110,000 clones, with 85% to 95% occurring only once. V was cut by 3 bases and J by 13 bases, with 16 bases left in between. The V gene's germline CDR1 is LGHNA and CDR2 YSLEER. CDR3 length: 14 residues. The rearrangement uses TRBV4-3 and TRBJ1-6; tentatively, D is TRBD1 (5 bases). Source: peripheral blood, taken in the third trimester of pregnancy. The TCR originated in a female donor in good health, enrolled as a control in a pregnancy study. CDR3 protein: CASSQGRSNFPLHF. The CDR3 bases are TGCGCCAGCAGCCAGGGGCGGTCCAACTTCCCCCTCCACTTT.